This T cell receptor beta chain was found in a study of early stage breast cancer tumors. V gave up 5 bases and J gave up 0 bases; unmatched junction bases: 2. The CDR3 covers 15 residues. In germline, CDR1 is SEHNR, CDR2 FQNEAQ (reference sequence). The study's findings and limits: Tumors had approximately 2.5-fold higher T cell density than normal breast.

Worth noting for this clone: Its antigen is unknown.

Produced via immunoSEQ multiplex PCR; TCRdb's table is partial and in-frame only. The top ten clones hold 1.4% of a sample with 50,000 or so clones, about 83% of them seen once. The chain employs TRBV7-9 and TRBJ2-3, with 10 bases matching TRBD1. Sample: blood. The source is a person aged 50 to 59 with breast cancer. The CDR3 sequence is CASSGTGASTDTQYF. The CDR3 DNA is TGTGCCAGCAGCGGGACAGGGGCCAGCACAGATACGCAGTATTTT.